A selection of T cell receptor beta chains follows, all from one sample in a study of blood T cell repertoires in COVID-19. Only in-frame clones appear in the TCRdb table, and some are missing; sequencing was by immunoSEQ multiplex PCR. The data show 430,000 or so clones, roughly 84% seen once. What was sequenced was PBMCs or T cells enriched from blood (not recorded which). These receptors were obtained from a woman under 30 who had been exposed to COVID-19. CDR3s include the opening cysteine and the closing phenylalanine or tryptophan. Fields, in order: D gene, V gene, J gene, clone size, CDR3 protein, CDR3 DNA. The D gene is left open where the match is weak. The size of a clone is reported for some rows only, either as once, few or many, or as a class for expanded clones.

D: -; V: TRBV7-3; J: TRBJ2-7; size: -; CDR3: CASSSGQFHEQYF; DNA: TGTGCCAGCAGCTCGGGACAATTTCACGAGCAGTACTTC
D: -; V: TRBV5-6; J: TRBJ1-1; size: -; CDR3: CASSVAFTEAFF; DNA: TGTGCCAGCAGTGTCGCGTTTACTGAAGCTTTCTTT
D: -; V: TRBV12-3/TRBV12-4; J: TRBJ1-2; size: -; CDR3: CASSRTANYGYTF; DNA: TGTGCCAGCAGCCGGACAGCCAACTATGGCTACACCTTC
D: TRBD2; V: TRBV24-1; J: TRBJ2-7; size: -; CDR3: CATSDWTSSYEQYF; DNA: TGTGCCACCAGTGATTGGACTAGCTCCTACGAGCAGTACTTC
D: -; V: TRBV6-2/TRBV6-3; J: TRBJ1-1; size: -; CDR3: CASSTELNTEAFF; DNA: TGTGCCAGCAGCACGGAACTAAACACTGAAGCTTTCTTT
D: -; V: TRBV4-2; J: TRBJ2-3; size: -; CDR3: CASSQGVGIDTQYF; DNA: TGTGCCAGCAGCCAAGGTGTCGGGATTGATACGCAGTATTTT
D: TRBD1; V: TRBV6-2/TRBV6-3; J: TRBJ2-5; size: -; CDR3: CASSYLYGQGWETQYF; DNA: TGTGCCAGCAGTTACTTATACGGACAGGGGTGGGAGACCCAGTACTTC
D: -; V: TRBV29-1; J: TRBJ2-7; size: once; CDR3: CSATNKSYEQYF; DNA: TGCAGCGCAACTAATAAATCCTACGAGCAGTACTTC
D: -; V: TRBV6-5; J: TRBJ1-1; size: -; CDR3: CASSTPDRNTEAFF; DNA: TGTGCCAGCAGTACCCCCGACAGGAACACTGAAGCTTTCTTT
D: -; V: TRBV10-1; J: TRBJ1-2; size: -; CDR3: CASSERTFYGYTF; DNA: TGCGCCAGCAGTGAGCGGACATTCTATGGCTACACCTTC
D: TRBD1; V: TRBV28; J: TRBJ2-7; size: -; CDR3: CASSRTGTYEQYF; DNA: TGTGCCAGCAGCAGGACAGGGACATACGAGCAGTACTTC
D: -; V: TRBV6-4; J: TRBJ1-6; size: -; CDR3: CASSDSRAGGSPLHF; DNA: TGTGCCAGCAGTGACTCCAGGGCGGGAGGTTCACCCCTCCACTTT
D: TRBD2; V: TRBV4-1; J: TRBJ2-6; size: -; CDR3: CASSSAGAGANVLTF; DNA: TGCGCCAGCAGCTCTGCGGGGGCTGGGGCCAACGTCCTGACTTTC
D: TRBD2; V: TRBV24-1; J: TRBJ2-7; size: -; CDR3: CATKRGSGSPVGEQYF; DNA: TGTGCCACCAAGCGGGGTAGCGGGAGCCCGGTAGGAGAGCAGTACTTC
D: TRBD1; V: TRBV6-5; J: TRBJ1-4; size: -; CDR3: CASRSGGEVGEKLFF; DNA: TGTGCCAGCAGATCAGGGGGCGAAGTTGGTGAAAAACTGTTTTTT
D: TRBD1; V: TRBV28; J: TRBJ1-2; size: -; CDR3: CASRPQGAYFGYTF; DNA: TGTGCCAGCAGGCCGCAGGGGGCGTACTTTGGCTACACCTTC
D: -; V: TRBV7-8; J: TRBJ2-7; size: -; CDR3: CASSSLPYEQYF; DNA: TGTGCCAGCAGCTCTCTTCCCTACGAGCAGTACTTC
D: TRBD1; V: TRBV28; J: TRBJ1-5; size: -; CDR3: CASSPGQGYNQPQHF; DNA: TGTGCCAGCAGCCCAGGACAGGGTTACAATCAGCCCCAGCATTTT
D: TRBD2; V: TRBV6-4; J: TRBJ2-3; size: -; CDR3: CASRTSGGTDTQYF; DNA: TGTGCCAGCAGGACTAGCGGTGGTACAGATACGCAGTATTTT
D: -; V: TRBV28; J: TRBJ1-5; size: few; CDR3: CASSRTGTRPPPQHF; DNA: TGTGCCAGCAGTAGAACAGGGACGAGACCCCCGCCCCAGCATTTT
D: -; V: TRBV12-3/TRBV12-4; J: TRBJ1-1; size: -; CDR3: CASRPGVAEAFF; DNA: TGTGCCAGCCGCCCCGGAGTCGCTGAAGCTTTCTTT
D: -; V: TRBV6-4; J: TRBJ1-2; size: -; CDR3: CASSETSGGYGYTF; DNA: TGTGCCAGCAGTGAGACATCTGGAGGCTATGGCTACACCTTC
D: -; V: TRBV6-4; J: TRBJ1-4; size: -; CDR3: CASGWTTGNATNEKLFF; DNA: TGTGCCAGCGGTTGGACTACCGGTAACGCAACTAATGAAAAACTGTTTTTT
D: TRBD1; V: TRBV7-2; J: TRBJ2-3; size: once; CDR3: CASSFQGDHTDTQYF; DNA: TGTGCCAGCAGCTTTCAGGGGGACCACACAGATACGCAGTATTTT
D: TRBD2; V: TRBV2; J: TRBJ2-1; size: -; CDR3: CASTGLAGGGAYNEQFF; DNA: TGTGCCAGCACCGGACTAGCGGGAGGAGGGGCCTACAATGAGCAGTTCTTC
D: -; V: TRBV6-5; J: TRBJ2-1; size: -; CDR3: CASSYTLDNEQFF; DNA: TGTGCCAGCAGTTACACTTTAGACAATGAGCAGTTCTTC
D: -; V: TRBV3-1/TRBV3-2; J: TRBJ2-7; size: -; CDR3: CASSHGSQGKFHEQYF; DNA: TGTGCCAGCAGCCACGGGAGTCAAGGGAAATTCCACGAGCAGTACTTC
D: TRBD1; V: TRBV28; J: TRBJ1-5; size: -; CDR3: CASTPPGRGPNQPQHF; DNA: TGTGCCAGCACCCCTCCCGGCAGGGGGCCTAATCAGCCCCAGCATTTT
D: TRBD2; V: TRBV28; J: TRBJ2-2; size: -; CDR3: CASSFPSTSGLNTGELFF; DNA: TGTGCCAGCAGTTTCCCGTCGACTAGCGGGCTGAACACCGGGGAGCTGTTTTTT
D: -; V: TRBV7-8; J: TRBJ2-2; size: -; CDR3: CASSLAPGQNTGELFF; DNA: TGTGCCAGCAGCTTAGCCCCGGGACAGAACACCGGGGAGCTGTTTTTT
D: TRBD1; V: TRBV5-1; J: TRBJ2-3; size: -; CDR3: CASSLTGGVDTQYF; DNA: TGCGCCAGCAGCTTGACAGGGGGTGTAGATACGCAGTATTTT
D: TRBD2; V: TRBV7-2; J: TRBJ2-5; size: -; CDR3: CASSVYEGLAGGETQYF; DNA: TGTGCCAGCAGCGTCTACGAAGGACTAGCGGGAGGAGAGACCCAGTACTTC
D: -; V: TRBV5-6; J: TRBJ1-2; size: -; CDR3: CASSLEPGGNYGYTF; DNA: TGTGCCAGCAGCTTGGAGCCGGGGGGAAACTATGGCTACACCTTC
D: -; V: TRBV2; J: TRBJ2-7; size: few; CDR3: CASSEVRVDSYEQYF; DNA: TGTGCCAGCAGTGAAGTGCGGGTGGACTCCTACGAGCAGTACTTC
D: -; V: TRBV28; J: TRBJ2-3; size: -; CDR3: CASTSITASTDTQYF; DNA: TGTGCCAGCACCTCCATCACAGCCAGCACAGATACGCAGTATTTT
D: TRBD1; V: TRBV3-1/TRBV3-2; J: TRBJ1-1; size: -; CDR3: CASSQRDRSPNTEAFF; DNA: TGTGCCAGCAGCCAGAGGGACAGATCTCCGAACACTGAAGCTTTCTTT
D: -; V: TRBV5-5; J: TRBJ1-1; size: -; CDR3: CASSIGQNTEAFF; DNA: TGTGCCAGCAGCATTGGACAGAACACTGAAGCTTTCTTT
D: -; V: TRBV4-1; J: TRBJ1-1; size: -; CDR3: CASSQETGSGRVNTEAFF; DNA: TGCGCCAGCAGCCAAGAAACCGGGTCAGGGAGGGTGAACACTGAAGCTTTCTTT
D: -; V: TRBV29-1; J: TRBJ2-3; size: once; CDR3: CSVVSGGSTTDTQYF; DNA: TGCAGCGTTGTATCGGGCGGGTCCACCACAGATACGCAGTATTTT
D: -; V: TRBV4-1; J: TRBJ1-1; size: -; CDR3: CASSQGGGAEAFF; DNA: TGCGCCAGCAGCCAAGGTGGCGGCGCAGAAGCTTTCTTT
D: -; V: TRBV12-3/TRBV12-4; J: TRBJ2-1; size: -; CDR3: CASSGWDEQFF; DNA: TGTGCCAGCAGCGGGTGGGATGAGCAGTTCTTC
D: TRBD2; V: TRBV7-9; J: TRBJ2-5; size: -; CDR3: CASSLVLAGAGTQYF; DNA: TGTGCCAGCAGCTTAGTCCTAGCGGGAGCGGGGACCCAGTACTTC
D: -; V: TRBV28; J: TRBJ1-1; size: -; CDR3: CASSGRGRGITEAFF; DNA: TGTGCCAGCAGTGGGAGAGGGCGGGGAATCACTGAAGCTTTCTTT
D: -; V: TRBV5-1; J: TRBJ2-5; size: -; CDR3: CASSLASNGGETQYF; DNA: TGCGCCAGCAGCTTGGCCTCGAATGGAGGAGAGACCCAGTACTTC
D: -; V: TRBV15; J: TRBJ1-4; size: -; CDR3: CATSRDRRPEKLFF; DNA: TGTGCCACCAGCAGAGATAGGAGGCCAGAAAAACTGTTTTTT
D: -; V: TRBV6-5; J: TRBJ1-5; size: -; CDR3: CASSPVENSNQPQHF; DNA: TGTGCCAGCTCCCCTGTGGAGAATAGCAATCAGCCCCAGCATTTT
D: -; V: TRBV11-3; J: TRBJ2-1; size: -; CDR3: CASSAEPEGSLDEQFF; DNA: TGTGCCAGCAGCGCAGAACCCGAGGGATCCCTGGATGAGCAGTTCTTC
D: -; V: TRBV5-1; J: TRBJ2-7; size: -; CDR3: CASSPQGLYEQYF; DNA: TGCGCCAGCTCCCCGCAGGGCCTCTACGAGCAGTACTTC
D: -; V: TRBV12-3/TRBV12-4; J: TRBJ1-1; size: once; CDR3: CASSLQGRAEAFF; DNA: TGTGCCAGCAGTTTGCAGGGTAGGGCTGAAGCTTTCTTT
D: TRBD1; V: TRBV29-1; J: TRBJ1-2; size: -; CDR3: CSVEDPKRGGQGGCGYTF; DNA: TGCAGCGTTGAAGATCCAAAGAGAGGCGGGCAGGGGGGATGTGGCTACACCTTC
D: -; V: TRBV6-2/TRBV6-3; J: TRBJ1-3; size: -; CDR3: CASSYSDRSTGNTIYF; DNA: TGTGCCAGCAGTTACTCTGACAGGTCGACTGGAAACACCATATATTTT
D: -; V: TRBV5-6; J: TRBJ1-2; size: -; CDR3: CASREEVTQWYGYTF; DNA: TGTGCCAGCAGAGAGGAGGTCACCCAGTGGTATGGCTACACCTTC
D: TRBD2; V: TRBV3-1/TRBV3-2; J: TRBJ2-7; size: -; CDR3: CASSTAGGAYEQYF; DNA: TGTGCCAGCAGCACCGCCGGGGGGGCCTACGAGCAGTACTTC
D: TRBD1; V: TRBV6-5; J: TRBJ2-3; size: -; CDR3: CARKGQGGYTQYF; DNA: TGTGCCAGGAAGGGACAGGGTGGCTATACGCAGTATTTT
D: TRBD2; V: TRBV15; J: TRBJ2-2; size: -; CDR3: CATSRDSRGGPGTGELFF; DNA: TGTGCCACCAGCAGAGATTCGCGGGGGGGCCCTGGCACCGGGGAGCTGTTTTTT
D: -; V: TRBV18; J: TRBJ1-2; size: -; CDR3: CASSPLDRAVYGYTF; DNA: TGTGCCAGCTCACCGCTGGACAGAGCGGTCTATGGCTACACCTTC
D: TRBD1; V: TRBV5-6; J: TRBJ1-6; size: -; CDR3: CASSPGQGVSPLHF; DNA: TGTGCCAGCAGCCCAGGACAGGGGGTTTCACCCCTCCACTTT
D: -; V: TRBV28; J: TRBJ1-6; size: -; CDR3: CASGPGNSPLHF; DNA: TGTGCCAGCGGGCCGGGAAATTCACCCCTCCACTTT
D: TRBD2; V: TRBV5-5; J: TRBJ2-1; size: once; CDR3: CASSLGAGANYNEQFF; DNA: TGTGCCAGCAGCTTGGGAGCGGGGGCTAACTACAATGAGCAGTTCTTC